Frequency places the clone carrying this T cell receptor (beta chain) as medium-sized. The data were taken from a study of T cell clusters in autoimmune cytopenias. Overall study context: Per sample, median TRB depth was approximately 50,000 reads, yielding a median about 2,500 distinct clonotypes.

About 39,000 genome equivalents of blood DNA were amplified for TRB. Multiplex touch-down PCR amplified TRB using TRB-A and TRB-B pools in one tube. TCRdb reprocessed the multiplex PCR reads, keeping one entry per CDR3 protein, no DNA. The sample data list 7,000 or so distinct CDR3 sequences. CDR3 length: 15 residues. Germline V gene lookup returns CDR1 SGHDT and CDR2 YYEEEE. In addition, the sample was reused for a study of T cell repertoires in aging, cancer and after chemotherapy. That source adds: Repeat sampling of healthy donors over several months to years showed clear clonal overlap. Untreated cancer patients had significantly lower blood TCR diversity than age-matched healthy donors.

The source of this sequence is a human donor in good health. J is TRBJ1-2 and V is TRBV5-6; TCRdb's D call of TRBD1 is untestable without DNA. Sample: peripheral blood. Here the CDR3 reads CASSSSLAGIYGYTF. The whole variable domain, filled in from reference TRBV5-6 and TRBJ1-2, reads DAGVTQSPTHLIKTRGQQVTLRCSPKSGHDTVSWYQQALGQGPQFIFQYYEEEERQRGNFPDRFSGHQFPNYSSELNVNALLLGDSALYLCASSSSLAGIYGYTFGSGTRLTVV.